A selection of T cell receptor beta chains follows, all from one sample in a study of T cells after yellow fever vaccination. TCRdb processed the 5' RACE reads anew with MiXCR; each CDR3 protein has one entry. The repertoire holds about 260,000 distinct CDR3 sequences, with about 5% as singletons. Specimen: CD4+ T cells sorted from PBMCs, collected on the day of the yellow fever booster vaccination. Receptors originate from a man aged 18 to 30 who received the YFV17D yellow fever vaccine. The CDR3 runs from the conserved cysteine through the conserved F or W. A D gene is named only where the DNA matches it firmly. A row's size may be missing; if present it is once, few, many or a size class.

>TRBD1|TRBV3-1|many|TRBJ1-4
CASSQETGRNEKLFF
TGTGCCAGCAGCCAAGAGACAGGGCGTAATGAAAAACTGTTTTTT
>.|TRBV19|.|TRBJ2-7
CASSSSRYEQYF
TGTGCCAGTAGTTCAAGTCGCTACGAGCAGTACTTC
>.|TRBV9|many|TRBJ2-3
CASSVAGGAQYF
TGTGCCAGCAGCGTAGCCGGAGGGGCGCAGTATTTT
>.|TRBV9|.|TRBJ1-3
CASSGWGNTIYF
TGTGCCAGCAGCGGTTGGGGGAACACCATATATTTT
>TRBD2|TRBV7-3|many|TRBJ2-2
CASRPEAGDHTGELFF
TGTGCCAGCAGACCTGAAGCGGGGGACCACACCGGGGAGCTGTTTTTT
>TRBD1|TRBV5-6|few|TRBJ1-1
CASSRRTGHTEAFF
TGTGCCAGCAGCCGCCGGACAGGGCACACTGAAGCTTTCTTT
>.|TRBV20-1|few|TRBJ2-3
CSVPPYRVGTDTQYF
TGCAGTGTTCCACCTTACAGGGTAGGCACAGATACGCAGTATTTT
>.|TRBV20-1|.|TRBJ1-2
CSARAWGNRLGYTF
TGCAGTGCTAGAGCTTGGGGAAATCGCCTAGGCTACACCTTC
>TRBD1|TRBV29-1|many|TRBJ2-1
CSVGTGSSYNEQFF
TGCAGCGTCGGGACAGGGAGCTCCTACAATGAGCAGTTCTTC
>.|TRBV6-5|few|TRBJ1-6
CASSLRPSSYNSPLHF
TGTGCCAGCAGCCTTCGGCCGAGCTCCTATAATTCACCCCTCCACTTT
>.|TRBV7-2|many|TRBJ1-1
CASSSGVRTEAFF
TGTGCCAGCAGCTCAGGGGTTAGGACTGAAGCTTTCTTT
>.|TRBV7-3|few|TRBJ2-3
CASSHAYTDTQYF
TGTGCCAGCAGCCATGCATACACAGATACGCAGTATTTT
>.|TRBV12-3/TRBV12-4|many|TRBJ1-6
CASSLAFRMSPLHF
TGTGCCAGCAGTTTAGCTTTCAGGATGTCACCCCTCCACTTT
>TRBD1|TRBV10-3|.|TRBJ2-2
CATYVGQGPPGELFF
TGTGCCACCTACGTGGGACAGGGTCCTCCCGGGGAGCTGTTTTTT
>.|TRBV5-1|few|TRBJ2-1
CASSLAKAGLPYNEQFF
TGCGCCAGCAGCTTGGCCAAGGCCGGGTTGCCGTACAATGAGCAGTTCTTC
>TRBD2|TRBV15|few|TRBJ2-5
CATSRGPGGQETQYF
TGTGCCACCAGCAGAGGACCGGGGGGCCAAGAGACCCAGTACTTC
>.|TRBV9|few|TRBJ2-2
CASSEGGTGDTGELFF
TGTGCCAGCAGCGAGGGGGGGACAGGAGACACCGGGGAGCTGTTTTTT
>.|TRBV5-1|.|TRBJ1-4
CASSLEGSGGKLFF
TGCGCCAGCAGCTTGGAAGGGAGCGGAGGAAAACTGTTTTTT
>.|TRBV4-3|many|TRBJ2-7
CASSQHAMGGGQYF
TGCGCCAGCAGCCAACACGCTATGGGTGGCGGGCAGTACTTC
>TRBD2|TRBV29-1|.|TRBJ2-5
CSVEAGGRETQYF
TGCAGCGTTGAAGCGGGGGGGCGGGAGACCCAGTACTTC
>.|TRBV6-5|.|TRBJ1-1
CASSLSEGLGTEAFF
TGTGCCAGCAGTCTCTCGGAGGGTTTGGGCACTGAAGCTTTCTTT
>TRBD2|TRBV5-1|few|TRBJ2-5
CASSVGTSGQETQYF
TGCGCCAGCAGCGTAGGGACTAGCGGGCAAGAGACCCAGTACTTC
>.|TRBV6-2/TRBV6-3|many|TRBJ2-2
CASSYGTGWPGELFF
TGTGCCAGCAGTTACGGCACGGGATGGCCCGGGGAGCTGTTTTTT
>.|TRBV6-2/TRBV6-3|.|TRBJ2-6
CASSYDLTPGANVLTF
TGTGCCAGCAGTTACGACTTAACGCCTGGGGCCAACGTCCTGACTTTC
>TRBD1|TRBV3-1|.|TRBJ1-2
CASSPRGDGYTF
TGTGCCAGCAGCCCCAGGGGGGATGGCTACACCTTC
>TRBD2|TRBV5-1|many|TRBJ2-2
CASSTTSTNTGELFF
TGCGCCAGCAGCACGACTAGCACGAACACCGGGGAGCTGTTTTTT
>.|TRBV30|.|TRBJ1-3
CAWRYVQGPGNTIYF
TGTGCCTGGAGATACGTACAGGGCCCTGGAAACACCATATATTTT
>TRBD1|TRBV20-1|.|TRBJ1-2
CSANPWGDRSGYTF
TGCAGTGCTAACCCATGGGGGGACAGATCTGGCTACACCTTC
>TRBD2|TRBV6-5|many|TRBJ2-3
CASSYTGLAGYTDTQYF
TGTGCCAGCAGTTACACCGGACTAGCGGGGTACACAGATACGCAGTATTTT
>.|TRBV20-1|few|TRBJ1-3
CSARSPTTGNTIYF
TGCAGTGCTAGATCGCCAACAACTGGAAACACCATATATTTT
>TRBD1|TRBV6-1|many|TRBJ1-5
CASSGDRGNQPQHF
TGTGCCAGCAGTGGAGACAGGGGCAATCAGCCCCAGCATTTT
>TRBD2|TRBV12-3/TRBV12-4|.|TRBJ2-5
CASSHPSGGETQYF
TGTGCCAGCAGTCACCCTAGCGGGGGGGAGACCCAGTACTTC
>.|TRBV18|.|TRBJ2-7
CASSPFDSAYEQYF
TGTGCCAGCTCACCATTTGACAGTGCCTACGAGCAGTACTTC
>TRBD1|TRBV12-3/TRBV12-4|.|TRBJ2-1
CASSLGQGGYNEQVF
TGTGCCAGCAGTTTAGGACAGGGCGGCTACAATGAGCAGGTCTTC